This T cell receptor (beta chain) was obtained from a study of blood T cell repertoires in COVID-19. On the study more broadly: The United States, Italy and Spain were the sources of the acute and convalescent COVID-19 samples.

TCRdb's table, derived via immunoSEQ multiplex PCR, lists solely in-frame clones and lacks some. Here the sample spans 81,000 or so clones, around 86% being singletons. The CDR3 covers 16 residues. Trimming pared 5 bases from V and 2 bases from J, leaving 16 bases between. The germline V gene has CDR1 SGHVS and CDR2 FNYEAQ. The sample consisted of peripheral blood. This sequence originates from a man in his fifties or sixties with active COVID-19. The chain uses TRBV7-6 and TRBJ2-1; the D gene is possibly TRBD1 (5 bases). CDR3 sequence: CASSRQDGAAYNEQFF. The CDR3 DNA reads TGTGCCAGCAGCAGGCAGGATGGGGCGGCCTACAATGAGCAGTTCTTC.